The 11 T cell receptor beta chains in this list originate from one sample, sequenced in a study of CD8+CD57+ T cells in acquired aplastic anemia (dated 2018 in TCRdb). Patients chosen for sequencing had shown expansion of CD8+CD57+ cells by flow cytometry. TCRdb shows the sequencer as Illumina HiSeq 2000. TCR beta VDJ combination and CDR3 sequence profiling used genomic DNA as the template. TCRdb passed the public sequencing reads through fastp at Q25 and MiXCR, retaining productive beta sequences. Records with the same CDR3 protein are collapsed into one entry carrying the most frequent genes and DNA. In this sample the table shows about 120,000 distinct CDR3 sequences, 45% to 60% of which occur a single time. Under 35% of the sample goes to the ten largest clones. The sample consisted of sorted CD4+, CD8+, or CD8+CD57+ T cells (not recorded which) from PBMCs. The origin of the receptors is a human donor with aplastic anemia.

Regarding this clonotype: A junction end diverges from the germline sequence, so it may reflect a read error. The chain couples TRBV20-1 to TRBJ1-1; D unclear. The CDR3 contains 10 residues. In germline, CDR1 is DFQATT, CDR2 SNEGSKA (reference sequence). CDR3 nucleotide sequence: TGCAGTGCTAGCAACATTGAAGCTTTCTTT. Residues: CSASNIEAFF.

This clonotype was detected only a few times. The chain couples TRBV3-1 to TRBJ1-2, with a tentative D call TRBD1 (6 bases). V was cut by 3 bases and J by 4 bases, with 15 bases left in between. The V gene's germline CDR1 is LGHDT and CDR2 YNNKEL (reference sequence). The CDR3 loop spans 15 amino acids. The CDR3 DNA is TGTGCCAGCAGCCAGGCGACAGGTCACTTCTATGGCTACACCTTC. Its translation is CASSQATGHFYGYTF.

This clonotype turned up a few times. The genes are TRBV7-6 and TRBJ1-1; D gene uncertain. The V gene's germline CDR1 is SGHVS and CDR2 FNYEAQ. The CDR3 extends over 13 amino acids. The ends were cut back, 3 bases at V and 8 bases at J, with 13 bases in the middle. CDR3 sequence: CASSLRAGYEAFF. The CDR3 DNA is TGTGCCAGCAGCTTGCGGGCGGGATACGAAGCTTTCTTT.

This clonotype was detected many times. This chain connects TRBV27 to TRBJ1-6, with D possibly being TRBD1 (6 bases). Trimming cost V 2 bases and J 10 bases, with 15 bases left between them. The CDR3 loop spans 15 amino acids. Germline V gives CDR1 MNHEY, CDR2 SMNVEV (reference sequence). CDR3 protein: CASSLQQGPLSPLHF. Here the CDR3 DNA reads TGTGCCAGCAGTTTACAACAGGGACCTTTGTCACCCCTCCACTTT.

The table lists this clonotype with a few counts. This could be a read error, since a much larger clone is one nucleotide away. J is TRBJ2-7 and V is TRBV6-5, with a possible D match to TRBD2 (5 bases). The CDR3 is 14 amino acids. Germline CDR1 and CDR2: MNHEY and SVGAGI. The CDR3 coding sequence is TGTGCCAGCAGTTACAGCGGACCATCGTACGAGCGGTACTTC. Protein sequence: CASSYSGPSYERYF.

This clonotype was counted ten times or more. The chain uses TRBV7-2 and TRBJ1-3; weak D call: TRBD1 (5 bases). Trimming shortened V by 5 bases and J by 0 bases, and 11 bases separated the two germline ends. CDR3 length: 15 amino acids. Germline V gives CDR1 SGHTA, CDR2 FQGNSA. The CDR3 nucleotides read TGTGCCAGCAGCCCAGACAGAAGCTCTGGAAACACCATATATTTT. This gives the protein CASSPDRSSGNTIYF.

This clonotype was observed a handful of times. The V gene is TRBV19, the J gene TRBJ1-1; D unresolved. CDR1 and CDR2 (germline): LNHDA, SQIVND (reference sequence). CDR3 length equals 13 residues. The V end was cut by 5 bases, the J end by 0 bases, with 7 bases between. CDR3 protein: CASSYTLNTEAFF. In DNA, the CDR3 is TGTGCCAGTAGTTACACCCTGAACACTGAAGCTTTCTTT.

The rearrangement links TRBV9 to TRBJ1-6; D remains ambiguous. The CDR3 extends over 15 amino acids. In germline, CDR1 is SGDLS, CDR2 YYNGEE. V lost 1 base and J lost 10, with 15 bases in between. CDR3 DNA sequence: TGTGCCAGCAGCGTAATGGAGGGCTCGGGGTCACCCCTCCACTTT. Translating gives CASSVMEGSGSPLHF.

The table lists this clonotype with a few counts. V and J are TRBV15 and TRBJ2-1; the match to TRBD1 covers 10 bases. Looked up from germline, CDR1 is LNHNV and CDR2 is YYDKDF (reference sequence). The CDR3 is 16 amino acids. V lost 8 bases to trimming and J lost 9 bases; unmatched junction nucleotides: 16. The CDR3 DNA is TGTGCCACCGGATCCACGCGGACAGGGGGGCGAACTGAGCAGTTCTTC. Amino acid sequence: CATGSTRTGGRTEQFF.

The V and J genes are TRBV29-1 and TRBJ2-7; 7 bases are shared with TRBD1. Germline CDR1 SQVTM, CDR2 ANQGSEA. The CDR3 runs 13 residues. V lost 7 bases and J lost 2; bases outside the gene matches: 8. This chain's CDR3 is CSATGTATYEQYF. The CDR3 bases are TGCAGCGCTACCGGGACAGCAACCTACGAGCAGTACTTC.

This clonotype was recorded a few times. The rearrangement links TRBV7-8 to TRBJ1-3, with D unclear. V was cut by 5 bases and J by 2 bases, with 4 bases left in between. The germline CDR1 and CDR2 sequences are SGHVS and FQNEAQ. The CDR3 extends over 12 amino acids. This CDR3 reads CASSPTGNTIYF. CDR3 in DNA: TGTGCCAGCAGCCCGACTGGAAACACCATATATTTT.